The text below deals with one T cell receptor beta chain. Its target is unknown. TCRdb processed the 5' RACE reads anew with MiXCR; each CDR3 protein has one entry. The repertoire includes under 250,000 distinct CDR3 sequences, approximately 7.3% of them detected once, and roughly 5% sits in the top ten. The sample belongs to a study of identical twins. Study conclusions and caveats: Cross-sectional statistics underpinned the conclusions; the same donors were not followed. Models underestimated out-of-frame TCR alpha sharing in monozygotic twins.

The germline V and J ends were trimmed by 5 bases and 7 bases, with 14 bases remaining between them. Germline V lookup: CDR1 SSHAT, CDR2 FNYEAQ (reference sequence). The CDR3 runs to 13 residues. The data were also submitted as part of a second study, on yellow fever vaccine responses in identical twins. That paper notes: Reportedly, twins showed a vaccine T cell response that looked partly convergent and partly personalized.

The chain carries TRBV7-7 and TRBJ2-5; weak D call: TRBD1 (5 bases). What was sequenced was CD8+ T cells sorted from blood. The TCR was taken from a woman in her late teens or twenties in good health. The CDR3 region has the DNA TGTGCCAGCAGCCCAGATCACCAGGGGACCCAGTACTTC. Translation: CASSPDHQGTQYF.